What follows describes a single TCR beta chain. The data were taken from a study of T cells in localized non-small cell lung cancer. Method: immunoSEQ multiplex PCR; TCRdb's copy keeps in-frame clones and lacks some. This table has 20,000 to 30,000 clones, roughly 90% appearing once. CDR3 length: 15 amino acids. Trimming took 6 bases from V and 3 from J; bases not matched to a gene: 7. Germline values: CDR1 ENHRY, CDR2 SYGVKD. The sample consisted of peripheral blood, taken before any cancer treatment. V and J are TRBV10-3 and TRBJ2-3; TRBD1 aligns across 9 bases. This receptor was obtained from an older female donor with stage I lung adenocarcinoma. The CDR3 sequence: CAIRPGQGTTDTQYF. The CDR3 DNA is TGTGCCATCAGACCGGGACAGGGTACGACAGATACGCAGTATTTT.